Detailed here is one T cell receptor (beta chain). This sample is drawn from a study of blood T cell repertoires in COVID-19. About the study: COVID-19 samples, acute and convalescent, were from the United States, Italy and Spain. Nucleic acid was either cDNA or gDNA, and it came from T cells, B-cell-depleted T cells, or PBMCs.

The authors' processing: It was from reference gene primer amplification that nucleated cell counts were estimated. Generated by immunoSEQ multiplex PCR, the TCRdb table keeps only in-frame clones and is missing some. V, J and clone size derive from that table, while D and trimming were established from the DNA sequence. This sample has about 100,000 clones; around nine tenths occur once, and the top ten carry approximately 5%. CDR1 and CDR2 from the germline V gene are SQVTM and ANQGSEA. This CDR3 is 15 amino acids long. The V gene end was trimmed by 2 bases and the J gene end by 2 bases; junction bases not matched to a gene: 7.

The sequenced sample consisted of peripheral blood. V gene TRBV29-1 combines with J gene TRBJ2-3; 7 nucleotides match TRBD1. The source is a human donor in a cohort sampled during active COVID-19. The CDR3: CSVEFRDRNTDTQYF. CDR3 in DNA: TGCAGCGTTGAATTCCGGGACAGAAACACAGATACGCAGTATTTT.